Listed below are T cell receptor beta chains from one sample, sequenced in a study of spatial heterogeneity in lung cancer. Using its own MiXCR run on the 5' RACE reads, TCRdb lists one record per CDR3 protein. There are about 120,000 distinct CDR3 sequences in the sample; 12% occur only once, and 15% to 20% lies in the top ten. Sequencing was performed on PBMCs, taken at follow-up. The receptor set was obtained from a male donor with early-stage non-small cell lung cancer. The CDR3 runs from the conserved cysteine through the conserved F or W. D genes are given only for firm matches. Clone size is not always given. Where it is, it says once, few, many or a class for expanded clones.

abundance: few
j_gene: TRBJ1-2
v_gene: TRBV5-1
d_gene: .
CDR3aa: CASSLQDPLDGYTF
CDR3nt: TGCGCCAGCAGCTTACAGGATCCCTTGGATGGCTACACCTTC

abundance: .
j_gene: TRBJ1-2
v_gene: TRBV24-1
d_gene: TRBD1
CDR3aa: CATSASPDRDLNYGYTF
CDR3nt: TGTGCCACCAGTGCCTCTCCGGACAGGGACTTAAACTATGGCTACACCTTC

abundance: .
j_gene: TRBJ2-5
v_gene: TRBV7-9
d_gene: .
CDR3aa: CASSLALIEGTQYF
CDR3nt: TGTGCCAGCAGCTTAGCGCTTATCGAGGGGACCCAGTACTTC

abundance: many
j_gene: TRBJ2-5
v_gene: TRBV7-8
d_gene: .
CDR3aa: CASSAYGAPQETQYF
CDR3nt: TGTGCCAGCTCAGCTTACGGGGCCCCTCAAGAGACCCAGTACTTC

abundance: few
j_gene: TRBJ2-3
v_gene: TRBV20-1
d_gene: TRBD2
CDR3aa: CSSCPTSGATRDTQYF
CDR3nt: TGCAGCTCCTGCCCGACTAGCGGGGCCACTAGGGATACGCAGTATTTT

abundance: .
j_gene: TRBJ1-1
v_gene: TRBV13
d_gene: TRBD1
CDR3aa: CASSLGQSNTEAFF
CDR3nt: TGTGCCAGCAGCTTGGGACAGTCGAACACTGAAGCTTTCTTT

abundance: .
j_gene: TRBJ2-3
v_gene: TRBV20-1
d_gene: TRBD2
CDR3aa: CSARDLAGVGDTQYF
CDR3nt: TGCAGTGCTAGAGATCTAGCGGGGGTGGGAGATACGCAGTATTTT

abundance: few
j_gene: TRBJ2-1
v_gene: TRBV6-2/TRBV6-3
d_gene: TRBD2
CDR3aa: CASSLKKVAGARHNEQFF
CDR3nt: TGTGCCAGCAGTCTTAAAAAGGTAGCGGGTGCTAGGCACAATGAGCAGTTCTTC

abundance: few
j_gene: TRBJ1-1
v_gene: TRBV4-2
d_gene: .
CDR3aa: CASSQEARANTEAFF
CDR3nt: TGTGCCAGCAGCCAAGAAGCCCGGGCTAACACTGAAGCTTTCTTT

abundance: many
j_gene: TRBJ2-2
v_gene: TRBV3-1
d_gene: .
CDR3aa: CASSQDWGLNTGELFF
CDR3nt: TGTGCCAGCAGCCAAGATTGGGGACTCAACACCGGGGAGCTGTTTTTT

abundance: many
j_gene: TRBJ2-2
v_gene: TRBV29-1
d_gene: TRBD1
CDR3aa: CSVDGTGPGELFF
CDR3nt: TGCAGCGTTGACGGGACAGGGCCCGGGGAGCTGTTTTTT

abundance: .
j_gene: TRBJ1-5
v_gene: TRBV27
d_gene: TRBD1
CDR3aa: CASSLSWTGAYSNQPQHF
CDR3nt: TGTGCCAGCAGTTTATCCTGGACAGGGGCATATAGCAATCAGCCCCAGCATTTT

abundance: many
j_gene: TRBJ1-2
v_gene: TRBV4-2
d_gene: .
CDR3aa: CASSQDPNRELVGYTF
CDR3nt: TGTGCCAGCAGCCAAGATCCAAACAGGGAATTGGTAGGCTACACCTTC

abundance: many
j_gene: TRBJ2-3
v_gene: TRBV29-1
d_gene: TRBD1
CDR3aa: CSVVPVRGPGDTQYF
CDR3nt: TGCAGCGTTGTCCCCGTCAGGGGGCCAGGTGATACGCAGTATTTT

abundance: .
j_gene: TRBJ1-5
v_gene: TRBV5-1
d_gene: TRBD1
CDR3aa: CASRWRDRVNQPQHF
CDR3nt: TGCGCCAGCAGGTGGAGGGACAGGGTGAATCAGCCCCAGCATTTT

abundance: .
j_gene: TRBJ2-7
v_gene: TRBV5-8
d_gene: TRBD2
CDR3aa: CASSLPGLVREQYF
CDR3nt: TGTGCCAGCAGCTTGCCCGGACTAGTCCGCGAGCAGTACTTC

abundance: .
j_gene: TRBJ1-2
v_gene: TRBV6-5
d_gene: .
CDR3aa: CASSYGGAGGYTF
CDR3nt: TGTGCCAGCAGTTACGGCGGGGCTGGAGGCTACACCTTC

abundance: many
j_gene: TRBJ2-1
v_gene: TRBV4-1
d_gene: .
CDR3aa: CASSPLPSRYNEQFF
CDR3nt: TGCGCCAGCAGCCCCCTACCGAGTAGATACAATGAGCAGTTCTTC

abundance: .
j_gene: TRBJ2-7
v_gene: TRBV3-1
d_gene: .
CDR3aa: CASSQNYEQYF
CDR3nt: TGTGCCAGCAGCCAAAATTACGAGCAGTACTTC

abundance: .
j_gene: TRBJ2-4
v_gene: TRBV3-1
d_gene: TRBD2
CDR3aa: CASSPAGRKNIQYF
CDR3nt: TGTGCCAGCAGCCCAGCGGGGAGGAAAAACATTCAGTACTTC

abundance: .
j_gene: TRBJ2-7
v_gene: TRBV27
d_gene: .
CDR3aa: CASSSRDSYSYEQYF
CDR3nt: TGTGCCAGCAGTTCTCGCGACAGCTACTCCTACGAGCAGTACTTC